The 25 T cell receptor beta chains reported below all come from one sample, sequenced in a study of OX40 agonist ivuxolimab in advanced cancers. Libraries were prepared by immunoSEQ multiplex PCR; TCRdb keeps only in-frame clonotypes and omits some of them. Counted here are about 33,000 clones, under 85% occurring once; the ten biggest clones make up roughly 11%. The input for sequencing was CD4+ or CD8+ T cells sorted from blood, taken in a trial of the OX40 agonist ivuxolimab. Every receptor here comes from an adult with an advanced solid tumor such as melanoma, head and neck, liver or kidney cancer.

The V gene is TRBV6-5, the J gene TRBJ2-7; 9 bases match TRBD1. V trimming: 0 bases; J trimming: 4 bases; junction bases outside the gene matches: 7. Germline CDR1 and CDR2: MNHEY and SVGAGI. CDR3 size: 16 residues. The CDR3 DNA reads TGTGCCAGCAGTTACTCGTGGGGGACAGGGTATTACGAGCAGTACTTC. Translated: CASSYSWGTGYYEQYF.

V and J are TRBV5-4 and TRBJ1-2; D perhaps matches TRBD1 (5 bases). The length of the CDR3 is 14 residues. V lost 1 base and J lost 4, with 11 bases in between. Germline V gene sequence: CDR1 SGHNT, CDR2 YYREEE (reference sequence). DNA for the CDR3: TGTGCCAGCAGCTTGCCGGGGCTCAGCTATGGCTACACCTTC. Residues: CASSLPGLSYGYTF.

V gene TRBV9 combines with J gene TRBJ1-4; TRBD1 is a possible D gene (5 bases). Trimming stripped 0 bases from V and 11 bases from J, with 11 bases between. Germline CDR1 is SGDLS and CDR2 is YYNGEE. The CDR3 is made up of 13 amino acids. This chain's CDR3 is CASSVDEGWKLFF. The CDR3 DNA is TGTGCCAGCAGCGTAGATGAGGGGTGGAAACTGTTTTTT.

V is TRBV14 and J is TRBJ2-1; 7 nucleotides match TRBD1. The CDR3 is 16 residues long. The V gene's germline CDR1 is SGHDN and CDR2 FVKESK. Trimming removed 0 bases from V and 4 bases from J; junction bases left unmatched: 6. CDR3 region: CASSQEQGVFYNEQFF. In DNA, the CDR3 is TGTGCCAGCAGCCAAGAGCAGGGGGTCTTTTACAATGAGCAGTTCTTC.

This clone was counted once. This chain uses TRBV30 with TRBJ1-2; the D gene is possibly TRBD1 (6 bases). This CDR3 contains 13 residues. Trimming removed 2 bases from V and 4 bases from J, with 11 bases in between. Germline CDR1 and CDR2: GTSNPN and SVGIG (reference sequence). The CDR3 DNA sequence: TGTGCCTGGAGTACAGGGTCCAGCTATGGCTACACCTTC. It translates to CAWSTGSSYGYTF.

The chain recombines TRBV7-9 with TRBJ2-7, with D tentatively TRBD2 (6 bases). Germline lookup yields CDR1 SEHNR and CDR2 FQNEAQ (reference sequence). With 0 bases removed from V and 0 bases from J, the gap between germline ends came to 12 bases. This CDR3 contains 16 residues. The CDR3 DNA follows: TGTGCCAGCAGCTTAGCGCGGGGCGAGAGCTCCTACGAGCAGTACTTC. The encoded protein is CASSLARGESSYEQYF.

The table lists this clone with a few counts. V is TRBV10-3 and J is TRBJ1-5; D may be TRBD1 (5 bases). V shed 8 bases and J shed 5 bases, with 16 bases lying between them. There are 14 residues in the CDR3. Germline V gives CDR1 ENHRY, CDR2 SYGVKD. CDR3 amino acids: CAIGGSVSDQPQHF. DNA of the CDR3: TGTGCCATCGGGGGTTCAGTCTCCGATCAGCCCCAGCATTTT.

This clone was observed a handful of times. The gene calls are TRBV5-6 and TRBJ1-2; 7 nucleotides align to TRBD1. Germline loops: CDR1 SGHDT, CDR2 YYEEEE. V gave up 0 bases and J gave up 7 bases; unmatched junction bases: 6. This CDR3 comprises 14 residues. The CDR3 sequence: CASSLVAGGGGYTF. CDR3 coding DNA: TGTGCCAGCAGCTTGGTGGCAGGGGGAGGTGGCTACACCTTC.

The chain carries TRBV11-3 and TRBJ1-4; D unclear. Trimming took 1 base from V and 7 from J, leaving 1 base between them. Germline V gene sequence: CDR1 SGHNT, CDR2 YENEEA. The CDR3 is made up of 11 amino acids. CDR3: CASSLAEKLFF. The CDR3 DNA is TGTGCCAGCAGCTTAGCTGAAAAACTGTTTTTT.

The V call is TRBV6-1, the J call TRBJ1-6; D unclear. The CDR3 has 14 amino acids. Germline CDR1 reads MNHNS; CDR2 reads SASEGT. V lost 7 bases and J 1 base, leaving 8 bases between the germline ends. The CDR3 bases are TGTGCCAGCACCGGGTTTTCCTATAATTCACCCCTCCACTTT. Translated: CASTGFSYNSPLHF.

The DNA of the CDR3 is TGTGCCAGCAGCTTAGGGGGCGCTCCCAACTATGGCTACACCTTC. Amino acid sequence: CASSLGGAPNYGYTF. J is TRBJ1-2 and V is TRBV5-4; the match to TRBD1 covers 7 bases. Per the germline V gene, CDR1 is SGHNT and CDR2 is YYREEE (reference sequence). Trimming cost V 2 bases and J 2 bases; bases outside gene matches: 6. The CDR3 totals 15 residues.

A single count supports this clone. This chain's CDR3 is CASRAGGRTDTQYF. For the CDR3, the DNA is TGTGCCAGCAGGGCGGGGGGGCGCACAGATACGCAGTATTTT. The rearrangement joins TRBV6-5 to TRBJ2-3; TRBD2 matches 9 bases. CDR1 and CDR2 (germline): MNHEY, SVGAGI. This CDR3 region has 14 residues. Trimming removed 6 bases from V and 1 base from J; junction bases left unmatched: 2.

The J gene is TRBJ2-3, the V gene TRBV19; 9 nucleotides align to TRBD2. Germline CDR1 reads LNHDA; CDR2 reads SQIVND (reference sequence). Trimming at V came to 1 base and at J to 1 base, leaving 6 bases not matched to a gene. The CDR3 sequence is 17 residues long. Here the CDR3 DNA reads TGTGCCAGTAGTATAGCGCGGGGGGGCCGTGGCACAGATACGCAGTATTTT. This translates into CASSIARGGRGTDTQYF.

The chain recombines TRBV4-1 with TRBJ1-4; maybe TRBD1 (5 bases). The V gene's germline CDR1 is MGHRA and CDR2 YSYEKL. The CDR3 contains 16 residues. Trimming stripped 0 bases from V and 8 bases from J, with 16 bases between. The CDR3 nucleotides read TGCGCCAGCAGCCAAGATCTCGGGGGAAGTGGGGAAAAACTGTTTTTT. This sequence encodes CASSQDLGGSGEKLFF.

The chain has TRBV7-6 and TRBJ2-3; 7 bases fit TRBD1. The CDR3 spans 16 residues. The J segment lost 6 bases and the V segment lost 5 bases, leaving 14 bases of the junction unmatched. CDR1 is SGHVS, CDR2 FNYEAQ, per germline. Written as DNA, the CDR3 is TGTGCCAGCAGCCGACGAGGGGGCGGGCTATCCGATACGCAGTATTTT. It codes for CASSRRGGGLSDTQYF.

The CDR3 DNA follows: TGTGCCAGCAGCTTACCGGGGGGTTTGTACACCGGGGAGCTGTTTTTT. It translates to CASSLPGGLYTGELFF. The chain links TRBV7-2 to TRBJ2-2, with 7 bases lining up with TRBD2. CDR1 is SGHTA and CDR2 is FQGNSA in the germline V gene. CDR3 length equals 16 residues. V shed 2 bases, J shed 3 bases, and the junction held 6 bases outside the gene matches.

The chain joins TRBV7-9 to TRBJ2-7; D is possibly TRBD2 (6 bases). V gave up 0 bases and J gave up 0 bases, with 15 bases separating them. This CDR3 is built from 17 residues. Germline V gives CDR1 SEHNR, CDR2 FQNEAQ (reference sequence). CDR3 in amino acids: CASSLAWEAGPSYEQYF. Written as DNA, the CDR3 is TGTGCCAGCAGCTTAGCGTGGGAGGCAGGGCCCTCCTACGAGCAGTACTTC. The full variable domain, its missing parts supplied by reference TRBV7-9 and TRBJ2-7, is DTGVSQNPRHKITKRGQNVTFRCDPISEHNRLYWYRQTLGQGPEFLTYFQNEAQLEKSRLLSDRFSAERPKGSFSTLEIQRTEQGDSAMYLCASSLAWEAGPSYEQYFGPGTRLTVT.

This sequence joins TRBV6-1 and TRBJ2-1; 12 bases agree with TRBD2. This CDR3 comprises 13 residues. With 3 bases clipped from V and 9 bases from J, the junction kept 0 bases outside the gene matches. Germline loops: CDR1 MNHNS, CDR2 SASEGT. The CDR3 protein is CASSETSGGEQFF. CDR3 DNA sequence: TGTGCCAGCAGTGAGACTAGCGGGGGTGAGCAGTTCTTC.

In this sample, this clone turned up a few times. The gene calls are TRBV5-6 and TRBJ2-7; 9 bases agree with TRBD1. The CDR3 contains 14 residues. The trim removed 0 bases at V and 4 bases at J, leaving 2 bases unmatched. Looked up from germline, CDR1 is SGHDT and CDR2 is YYEEEE. CDR3 nucleotide sequence: TGTGCCAGCAGCTTGGTCGGGACAGGGTACGAGCAGTACTTC. Translation: CASSLVGTGYEQYF.

Only one count was recorded for this clone. The V gene is TRBV5-1, the J gene TRBJ2-5, with D perhaps given as TRBD1 or TRBD2 (6 bases each). Trimming took 0 bases from V and 1 from J, leaving 16 bases between them. The V gene's germline CDR1 is SGHRS and CDR2 YFSETQ. The CDR3 covers 17 residues. The CDR3 is CASSLGSGGRPQETQYF. In DNA, the CDR3 is TGCGCCAGCAGCTTGGGCTCCGGGGGCCGACCCCAAGAGACCCAGTACTTC.

The gene calls are TRBV4-1 and TRBJ2-3; D is perhaps TRBD2 (6 bases). Germline assignment: CDR1 MGHRA and CDR2 YSYEKL. This CDR3 spans 16 amino acids. V was shortened by 4 bases and J by 3 bases, with 17 bases between the two germline ends. CDR3 protein: CASSPTFFGGTDTQYF. CDR3 DNA: TGCGCCAGCAGCCCCACCTTCTTCGGGGGAACAGATACGCAGTATTTT.

This chain connects TRBV29-1 to TRBJ2-7; perhaps TRBD2 as D (6 bases). V lost 1 base and J lost 2, with 15 bases in between. The CDR3 is made up of 15 amino acids. Germline lookup yields CDR1 SQVTM and CDR2 ANQGSEA. Here the CDR3 reads CSVEGSGGPTYEQYF. The CDR3 DNA follows: TGCAGCGTTGAAGGTTCCGGAGGGCCGACCTACGAGCAGTACTTC.

This clone was found once. J is TRBJ2-1 and V is TRBV27; 15 bases fit TRBD2. This CDR3 comprises 20 residues. Germline V gene sequence: CDR1 MNHEY, CDR2 SMNVEV (reference sequence). The ends lost 0 bases at V and 3 bases at J; junction bases unmatched: 9. The CDR3 region is CASSLSGAGLAGGRYNEQFF. CDR3 nucleotides: TGTGCCAGCAGTTTATCTGGCGCGGGACTAGCGGGGGGACGCTACAATGAGCAGTTCTTC.

Comment on this clone: Other DNA sequences in the same sample also yield this CDR3. The rearrangement joins TRBV6-5 to TRBJ1-1, with D hard to call. Germline CDR1 is MNHEY and CDR2 is SVGAGI. This CDR3 is 12 amino acids long. The V end lost 2 bases, the J end lost 3 bases, and 4 bases lay between the germline ends. CDR3 sequence reads: CASSYGYTEAFF. CDR3 coding DNA: TGTGCCAGCAGTTACGGGTACACTGAAGCTTTCTTT.

The chain is built from TRBV27 and TRBJ2-7, with 11 bases aligning to TRBD1. Trimming cost V 5 bases and J 9 bases; bases outside gene matches: 9. CDR1 is MNHEY and CDR2 is SMNVEV in the germline V gene (reference sequence). The CDR3 has 14 amino acids. DNA for the CDR3: TGTGCCAGCAGTCTGGGGACAGGGGGTAACGGGCAGTACTTC. Protein sequence: CASSLGTGGNGQYF.